This record covers a single TCR beta chain. The clone's antigen remains unknown. No much larger clonotype is one base removed from it; base qualities were not supplied. The CDR3 runs 12 residues from the cysteine to the phenylalanine. The sequence is cut down to CDR3 DNA, 36 bases in frame from base 1. Relative to germline, V is missing 10 bases and J is missing 3 bases, with 5 bases of the junction outside any gene match. CDR1 and CDR2, per the germline V gene, are SNHLY and FYNNEI. This specimen belongs to a study of OX40 agonist ivuxolimab in advanced cancers. Describing the broader study: The costimulatory receptor OX40 (CD134) was targeted by ivuxolimab, a fully human IgG2 agonistic monoclonal antibody. Intravenous ivuxolimab was administered to patients every 2 weeks at six dose levels: 0.01, 0.1, 0.3, 1.5, 3 and 10 mg/kg. Among the roughly 50 dose-escalation patients, about 19 had hepatocellular carcinoma, roughly 15 melanoma, 9 renal cell carcinoma and 9 head and neck cancer. In the dose-escalation cohort, approximately 82% of patients were male, and the mean age was roughly 60 years, with a range of about 20 to 79. Patients were allowed to have had prior anti-PD-1, anti-PD-L1 or anti-CTLA-4 therapy, and 30% to 40% of the dose-escalation patients had been treated with checkpoint inhibitors. Partial responses were achieved by three dose-escalation patients, of whom one had hepatocellular carcinoma and two had cutaneous melanoma. Peripheral TCRbeta sequencing was intended to test whether TCR sequence diversity was altered and clonal T-cell expansion was caused by ivuxolimab. The monotherapy dose-escalation portion (N ≈ 56 patients) of the phase I ivuxolimab trial is reported in the paper. Beyond this particular receptor, the publication reports: The antigen specificity of the peripheral T cells that underwent clonal expansion was not determined. In the 0.1-3.0 mg/kg groups, partial responders had among the lowest normalized peripheral clonal expansion, particularly in CD8+ T cells. Clonal expansion of both CD4+ and CD8+ blood T cells was observed from baseline to week 6 at doses 0.1 to 3.0 mg/kg. Low levels of normalized T-cell clonal expansion were also seen in some patients who did not respond. After ivuxolimab, expanded clones were on average more numerous among CD8+ T cells than among CD4+ T cells.

The trial excluded patients who had a history of autoimmune disease or who were on systemic immunosuppression. Peripheral blood for TCR sequencing was collected from all dose cohorts at baseline, on cycle 4 day 1, and on cycle 7 day 1. Samples were obtained from an open-label, multicenter, first-in-human phase I dose-escalation trial of ivuxolimab. Adults with locally advanced or metastatic head and neck squamous cell, hepatocellular, melanoma or renal cell carcinoma were enrolled in the trial. Before TCR sequencing, CD4+ T cells and CD8+ T cells were sorted from peripheral blood as separate populations. Genomic DNA was extracted from sorted cells for sequencing of the TCRbeta CDR3 region. The immunoSEQ Assay was used for sequencing of TCRbeta CDR3 regions. The table was pulled from immuneACCESS by TCRdb, which kept in-frame rearrangements only. Such tables lose some clones; where checked, under half of the loss comes from unresolved V genes, and the rest has no known cause. The sample yields around 80,000 clones; approximately 85% were counted once. The leading ten clones occupy roughly 2.5% of the sample.

The chain couples TRBV2 to TRBJ2-5; 7 of the junction bases match TRBD2. This clonotype was sampled from an adult with an advanced solid tumor such as melanoma, head and neck, liver or kidney cancer. Here the sequenced sample was CD4+ or CD8+ T cells sorted from blood, taken in a trial of the OX40 agonist ivuxolimab. The CDR3 region: CATRRGEETQYF. The DNA is as follows: TGTGCCACCCGCCGGGGGGAAGAGACCCAGTACTTC.